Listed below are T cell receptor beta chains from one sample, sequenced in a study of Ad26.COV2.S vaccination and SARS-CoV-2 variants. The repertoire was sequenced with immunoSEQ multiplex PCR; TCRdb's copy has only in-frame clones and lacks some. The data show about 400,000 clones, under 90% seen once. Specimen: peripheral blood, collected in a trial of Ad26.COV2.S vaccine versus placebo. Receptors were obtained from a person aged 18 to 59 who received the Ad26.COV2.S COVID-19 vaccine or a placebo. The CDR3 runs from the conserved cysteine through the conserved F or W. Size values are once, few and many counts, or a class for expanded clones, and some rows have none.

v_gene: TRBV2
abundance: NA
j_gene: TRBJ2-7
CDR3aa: CASSALAGNYEQYF

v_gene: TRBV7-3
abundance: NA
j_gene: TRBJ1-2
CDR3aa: CASSLTDRGGYTF

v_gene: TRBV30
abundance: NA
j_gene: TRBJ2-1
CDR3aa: CAWSVRPGEQFF

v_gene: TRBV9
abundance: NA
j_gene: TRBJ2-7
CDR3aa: CASSVGVATEQYF

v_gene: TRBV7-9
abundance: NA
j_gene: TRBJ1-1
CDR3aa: CASSLGGGGDTEAFF

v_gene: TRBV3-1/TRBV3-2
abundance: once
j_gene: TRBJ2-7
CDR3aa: CASSQVRAYGSEQYF

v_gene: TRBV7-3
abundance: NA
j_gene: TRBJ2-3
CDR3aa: CASGAGGTDTQYF

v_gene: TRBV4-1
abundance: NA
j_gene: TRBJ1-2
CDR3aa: CASRKTGLNGYTF

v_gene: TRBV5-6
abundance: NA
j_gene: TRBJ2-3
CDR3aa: CASSLLDTQYF

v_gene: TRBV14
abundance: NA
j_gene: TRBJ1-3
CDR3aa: CASSHRQDSGNTIYF

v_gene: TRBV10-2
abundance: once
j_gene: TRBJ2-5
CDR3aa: CASRDPGETQYF

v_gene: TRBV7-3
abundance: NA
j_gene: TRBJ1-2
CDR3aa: CASSPMGPSSGAYGYTF

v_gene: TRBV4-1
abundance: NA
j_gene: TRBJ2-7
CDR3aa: CASSLTQSYEQYF

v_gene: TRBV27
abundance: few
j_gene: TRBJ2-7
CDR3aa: CASSHSPTYEQYF

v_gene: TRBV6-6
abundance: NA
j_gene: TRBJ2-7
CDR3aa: CASSPGLAGALSYEQYF

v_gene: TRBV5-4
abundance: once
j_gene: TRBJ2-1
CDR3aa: CASSLRTSGGREQFF

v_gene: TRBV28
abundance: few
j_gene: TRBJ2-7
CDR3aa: CASIHDPTGSEQYF

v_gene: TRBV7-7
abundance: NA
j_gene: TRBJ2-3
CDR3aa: CASSLGAGGTDTQYF

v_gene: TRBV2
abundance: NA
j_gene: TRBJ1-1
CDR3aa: CASRSRAYTEAFF

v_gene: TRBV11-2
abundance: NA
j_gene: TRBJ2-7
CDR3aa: CASSRAGEQYF

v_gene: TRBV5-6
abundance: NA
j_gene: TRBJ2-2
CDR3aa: CASSLGPNTGELFF

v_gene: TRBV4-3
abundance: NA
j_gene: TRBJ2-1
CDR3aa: CASSQDRRVRSHEQFF

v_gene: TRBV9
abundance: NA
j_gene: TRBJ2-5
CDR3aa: CASSVDPGNQETQYF